Shown below are 18 T cell receptor beta chains from a single sample sequenced in a study of T cell responses to AZD1222 COVID-19 vaccine. The assay was immunoSEQ multiplex PCR, and TCRdb's table has in-frame clones only and misses some. This sample has 150,000 or so clones, with 90% found just once. Sequenced here: peripheral blood, sampled on day 0 of AZD1222 vaccination. These receptors all stem from an adult in good health.

V gene TRBV21-1 combines with J gene TRBJ1-3. TRBV21-1 is tagged as a pseudogene. The CDR3 runs 17 residues. CDR3 sequence (DNA): TGTGCCAGCAGCATCTCGGGCGGCACTCGCTCTGGAAACACCATATATTTT. As protein: CASSISGGTRSGNTIYF.

The chain joins TRBV5-8 to TRBJ1-6, with 7 nucleotides matching TRBD1. Trimming removed 0 bases from V and 13 bases from J; junction bases left unmatched: 7. There are 14 residues in the CDR3. CDR1 SGHTS and CDR2 YDEGEE come from the germline V gene. This chain's CDR3 is CASSLAPGGGPLHF. The DNA of the CDR3 is TGTGCCAGCAGCTTGGCCCCAGGGGGTGGGCCCCTCCACTTT.

CDR3 nucleotide sequence: TGTGCCAGCAGCAAAGTCCCCTCGACAGCTAGCTCCTACAATGAGCAGTTCTTC. Translated, it gives CASSKVPSTASSYNEQFF. The gene calls are TRBV21-1 and TRBJ2-1; the table's D call TRBD1 went unverified against the DNA. TRBV21-1 represents a pseudogene. CDR3 length equals 18 residues.

This clone was counted only a few times. J is TRBJ2-3 and V is TRBV6-2 or TRBV6-3; 10 nucleotides agree with TRBD2. This CDR3 has 14 amino acids. From germline, CDR1 is MNHEY and CDR2 SVGEGT. V lost 6 bases to trimming and J lost 6 bases; unmatched junction nucleotides: 6. The CDR3 coding sequence is TGTGCCAGCAGCCTCGGACTAGCGGTGGATACGCAGTATTTT. This gives the protein CASSLGLAVDTQYF.

The J gene is TRBJ2-1, the V gene TRBV19, with D uncertain. The CDR3 has 14 amino acids. V was cut by 5 bases and J by 1 base, with 9 bases left in between. In germline, CDR1 is LNHDA, CDR2 SQIVND (reference sequence). The CDR3 DNA sequence: TGTGCCAGTAGTCGAGAGGTGTCCTACAATGAGCAGTTCTTC. Translated: CASSREVSYNEQFF.

The chain links TRBV19 to TRBJ2-4; D is possibly TRBD1 (5 bases). This CDR3 comprises 14 residues. Trimming shortened V by 3 bases and J by 9 bases, and 15 bases separated the two germline ends. The germline CDR1 and CDR2 sequences are LNHDA and SQIVND (reference sequence). This CDR3 reads CASSIPGQGSIQYF. As DNA, the CDR3 is TGTGCCAGTAGTATCCCCGGGCAGGGTAGCATTCAGTACTTC.

In its sample, this clone was seen once. The V gene is TRBV11-3, the J gene TRBJ1-2; D is undetermined. Germline CDR1 reads SGHNT; CDR2 reads YENEEA. There are 17 residues in the CDR3. The V end was cut by 1 base, the J end by 7 bases, with 22 bases between. CDR3: CASSLVTRASRNSGYTF. DNA for the CDR3: TGTGCCAGCAGCTTAGTTACTAGGGCCTCGAGGAATTCTGGCTACACCTTC.

This rearrangement joins TRBV9 to TRBJ1-2; no reliable D call. Germline V gene data show CDR1 as SGDLS and CDR2 as YYNGEE. V dropped 6 bases and J dropped 4 bases, with 7 bases sitting between them. CDR3 length equals 11 residues. For the CDR3, the DNA is TGTGCCAGCACGACGCTCTATGGCTACACCTTC. It is translated as CASTTLYGYTF.

CDR3 residues: CASSTGQGYQPQHF. CDR3 DNA: TGTGCCAGCAGCACGGGACAGGGATATCAGCCCCAGCATTTT. The rearrangement joins TRBV6-2 or TRBV6-3 to TRBJ1-5; 9 bases match TRBD1. Looked up from germline, CDR1 is MNHEY and CDR2 is SVGEGT. The ends lost 6 bases at V and 5 bases at J; junction bases unmatched: 5. CDR3 length: 14 residues.

Here the CDR3 DNA reads TGTGCCAGCCGATCTCCTGGGACAGCACATGGCTACACCTTC. Protein product: CASRSPGTAHGYTF. The chain uses TRBV7-2 and TRBJ1-2; TRBD1 matches at 7 bases. The length of the CDR3 is 14 residues. V was pared by 8 bases and J by 6 bases, with 12 bases of the junction left unmatched. Germline CDR1 SGHTA, CDR2 FQGNSA. Filled out from reference TRBV7-2 and TRBJ1-2, the complete variable domain reads GAGVSQSPSNKVTEKGKDVELRCDPISGHTALYWYRQSLGQGLEFLIYFQGNSAPDKSGLPSDRFSAERTGGSVSTLTIQRTQQEDSAVYLCASRSPGTAHGYTFGSGTRLTVV.

The rearrangement links TRBV6-5 to TRBJ1-5; no firm D call. Deletions cut 8 bases from V and 0 bases from J, with 11 bases between. Germline values: CDR1 MNHEY, CDR2 SVGAGI. The CDR3 covers 14 residues. The CDR3 coding sequence is TGTGCCAGCTGGGGTGGGAATAGCAATCAGCCCCAGCATTTT. It is translated as CASWGGNSNQPQHF.

The chain uses TRBV6-4 and TRBJ1-1; D unclear. The germline CDR1 and CDR2 sequences are MRHNA and SNTAGT. Trimming removed 5 bases at V and 5 bases at J, with 21 bases between. The CDR3 has 16 amino acids. This CDR3 reads CASSNTLLGGRTEAFF. The CDR3 coding sequence is TGTGCCAGCAGTAATACCTTGTTGGGAGGAAGGACTGAAGCTTTCTTT.

The V and J genes are TRBV7-8 and TRBJ1-6, with 7 bases fitting TRBD1. The CDR3 spans 15 residues. The germline V gene encodes CDR1 SGHVS and CDR2 FQNEAQ. Trimming cost V 4 bases and J 11 bases; bases outside gene matches: 11. Here the CDR3 DNA reads TGTGCCAGCAGCTCACGCAGGGGGGGGTTGCCACCCCTCCACTTT. Amino acids: CASSSRRGGLPPLHF.

V usage is TRBV6-5 and J usage is TRBJ1-3; D gene ambiguous. Per the germline V gene, CDR1 is MNHEY and CDR2 is SVGAGI. CDR3 length: 16 amino acids. V was clipped by 0 bases and J by 0 bases, with 9 bases between them. CDR3 nucleotide sequence: TGTGCCAGCAGTTACTCGACGGGCAGCTCTGGAAACACCATATATTTT. Translation gives CASSYSTGSSGNTIYF.

J is TRBJ1-2 and V is TRBV5-1; D gene uncertain. This CDR3 region has 13 residues. Trimming took 4 bases from V and 5 from J, leaving 12 bases between them. Germline lookup yields CDR1 SGHRS and CDR2 YFSETQ. The CDR3: CASSVQDPYGYTF. The DNA of the CDR3 is TGCGCCAGCAGCGTCCAGGACCCATATGGCTACACCTTC.

The chain has TRBV10-3 and TRBJ1-4, with D unresolved. Trimming left V 2 bases short and J 12 bases short, with 22 bases between. CDR3 length: 16 amino acids. Germline V lookup: CDR1 ENHRY, CDR2 SYGVKD. The CDR3 nucleotides read TGTGCCATCAGTGAGGCAGCTGGACCCAACCTGGCCCAACTGTTTTTT. This codes for CAISEAAGPNLAQLFF.

The genes are TRBV24-1 and TRBJ1-2, with D perhaps matching TRBD1 (5 bases). V shed 3 bases and J shed 7 bases, with 14 bases lying between them. This CDR3 contains 14 residues. CDR1 KGHDR and CDR2 SFDVKD come from the germline V gene. CDR3 protein: CATSDAQGASGYTF. DNA of the CDR3: TGTGCCACCAGTGATGCGCAGGGCGCGAGTGGCTACACCTTC.

The CDR3 reads CAWSVPSMNTEAFF. The CDR3 nucleotides are TGTGCCTGGAGTGTACCCTCGATGAACACTGAAGCTTTCTTT. The chain couples TRBV30 to TRBJ1-1; D gene uncertain. The CDR3 is 14 amino acids. V gave up 0 bases and J gave up 0 bases, with 8 bases separating them. Germline lookup yields CDR1 GTSNPN and CDR2 SVGIG (reference sequence). The variable domain in full, completed from reference TRBV30 and TRBJ1-1, reads SQTIHQWPATLVQPVGSPLSLECTVEGTSNPNLYWYRQAAGRGLQLLFYSVGIGQISSEVPQNLSASRPQDRQFILSSKKLLLSDSGFYLCAWSVPSMNTEAFFGQGTRLTVV.